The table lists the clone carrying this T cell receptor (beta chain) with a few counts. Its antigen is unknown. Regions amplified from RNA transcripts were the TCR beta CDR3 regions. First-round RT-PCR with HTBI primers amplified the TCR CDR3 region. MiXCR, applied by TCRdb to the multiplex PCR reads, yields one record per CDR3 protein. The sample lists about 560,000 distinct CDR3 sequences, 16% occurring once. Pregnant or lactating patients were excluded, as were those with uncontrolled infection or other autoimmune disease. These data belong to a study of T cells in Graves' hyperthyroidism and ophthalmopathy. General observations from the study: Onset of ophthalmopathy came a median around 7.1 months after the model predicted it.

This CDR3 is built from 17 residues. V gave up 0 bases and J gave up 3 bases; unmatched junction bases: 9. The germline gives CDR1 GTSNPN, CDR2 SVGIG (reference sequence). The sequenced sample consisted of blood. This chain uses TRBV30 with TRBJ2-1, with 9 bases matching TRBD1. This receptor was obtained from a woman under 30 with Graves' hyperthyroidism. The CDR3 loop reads CAWSVPAPGQGYNEQFF. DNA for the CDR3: TGTGCCTGGAGTGTACCTGCCCCGGGACAGGGCTACAATGAGCAGTTCTTC. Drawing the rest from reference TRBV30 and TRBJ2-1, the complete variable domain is SQTIHQWPATLVQPVGSPLSLECTVEGTSNPNLYWYRQAAGRGLQLLFYSVGIGQISSEVPQNLSASRPQDRQFILSSKKLLLSDSGFYLCAWSVPAPGQGYNEQFFGPGTRLTVL.